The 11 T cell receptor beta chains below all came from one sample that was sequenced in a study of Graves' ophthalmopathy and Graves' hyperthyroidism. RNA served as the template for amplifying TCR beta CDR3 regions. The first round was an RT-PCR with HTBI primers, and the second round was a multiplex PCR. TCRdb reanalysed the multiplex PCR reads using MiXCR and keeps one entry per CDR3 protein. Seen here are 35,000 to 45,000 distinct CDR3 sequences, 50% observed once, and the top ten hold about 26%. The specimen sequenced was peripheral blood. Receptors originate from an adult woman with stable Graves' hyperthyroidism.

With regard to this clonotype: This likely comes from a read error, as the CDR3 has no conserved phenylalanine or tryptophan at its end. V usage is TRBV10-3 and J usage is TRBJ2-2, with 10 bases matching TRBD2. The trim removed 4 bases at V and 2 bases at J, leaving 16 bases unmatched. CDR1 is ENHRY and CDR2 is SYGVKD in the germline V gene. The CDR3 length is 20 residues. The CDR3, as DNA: TGTGCCATCAGTGGGTCTAGTACGGCTAGCGGGAGCCAAAACACCGGGGAGCTGTTTTCT. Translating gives CAISGSSTASGSQNTGELFS.

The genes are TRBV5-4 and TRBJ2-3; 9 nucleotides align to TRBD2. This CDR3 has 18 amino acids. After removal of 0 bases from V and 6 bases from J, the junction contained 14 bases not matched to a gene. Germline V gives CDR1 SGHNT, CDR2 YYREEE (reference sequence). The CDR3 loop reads CASSLATSSGALGDTQYF. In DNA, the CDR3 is TGTGCCAGCAGCTTGGCCACCTCTAGCGGGGCCCTTGGGGATACGCAGTATTTT.

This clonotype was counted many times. DNA of the CDR3: TGTGCCAGCAGCTTAGCCCGGACAGGATCGTTGAACACTGAAGCTTTCTTT. This translates into CASSLARTGSLNTEAFF. The chain has TRBV13 and TRBJ1-1, with 7 bases lining up with TRBD1. The CDR3 is 17 amino acids. Germline-derived CDR1 and CDR2 are PRHDT and FYEKMQ (reference sequence). Unmatched junction bases numbered 8, after V lost 1 base and J lost 0 bases.

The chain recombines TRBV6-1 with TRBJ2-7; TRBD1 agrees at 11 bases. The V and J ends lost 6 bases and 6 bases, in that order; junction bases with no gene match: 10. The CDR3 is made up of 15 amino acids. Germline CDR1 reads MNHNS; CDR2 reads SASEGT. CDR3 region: CASSVVGTGGLEQYF. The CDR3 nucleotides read TGTGCCAGCAGCGTAGTAGGGACAGGGGGGCTCGAGCAGTACTTC.

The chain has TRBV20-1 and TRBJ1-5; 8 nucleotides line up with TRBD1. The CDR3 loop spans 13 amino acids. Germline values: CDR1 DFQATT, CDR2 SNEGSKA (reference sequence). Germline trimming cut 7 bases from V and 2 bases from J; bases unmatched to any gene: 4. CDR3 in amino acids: CSGQTGGNQPQHF. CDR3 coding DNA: TGCAGTGGCCAGACAGGGGGCAATCAGCCCCAGCATTTT.

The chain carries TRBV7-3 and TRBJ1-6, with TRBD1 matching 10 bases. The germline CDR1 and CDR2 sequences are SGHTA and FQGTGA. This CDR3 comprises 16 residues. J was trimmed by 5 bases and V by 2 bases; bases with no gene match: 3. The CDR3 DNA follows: TGTGCCAGCAGCTTAGACGGGACAGGGGATAATTCACCCCTCCACTTT. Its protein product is CASSLDGTGDNSPLHF.

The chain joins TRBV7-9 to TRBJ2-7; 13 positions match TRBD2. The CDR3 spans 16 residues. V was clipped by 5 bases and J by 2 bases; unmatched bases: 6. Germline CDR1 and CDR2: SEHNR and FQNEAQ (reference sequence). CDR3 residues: CASSPRTSGSPYEQYF. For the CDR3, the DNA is TGTGCCAGCAGCCCCAGGACTAGCGGGAGCCCCTACGAGCAGTACTTC.

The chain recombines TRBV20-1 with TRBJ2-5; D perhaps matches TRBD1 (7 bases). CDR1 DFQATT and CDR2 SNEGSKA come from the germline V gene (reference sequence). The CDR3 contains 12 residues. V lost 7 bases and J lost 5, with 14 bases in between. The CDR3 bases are TGCAGTGTTCGGACAGGAGGGGAGACCCAGTACTTC. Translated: CSVRTGGETQYF.

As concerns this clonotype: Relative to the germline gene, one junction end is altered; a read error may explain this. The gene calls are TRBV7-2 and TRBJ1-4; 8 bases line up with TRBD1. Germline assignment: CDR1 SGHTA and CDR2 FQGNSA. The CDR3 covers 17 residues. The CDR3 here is CASSFRTGPGINEKPFF. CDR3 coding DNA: TGTGCCAGCAGCTTCCGGACAGGGCCTGGGATTAATGAAAAACCGTTTTTT. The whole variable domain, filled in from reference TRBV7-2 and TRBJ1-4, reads GAGVSQSPSNKVTEKGKDVELRCDPISGHTALYWYRQSLGQGLEFLIYFQGNSAPDKSGLPSDRFSAERTGGSVSTLTIQRTQQEDSAVYLCASSFRTGPGINEKPFFGSGTQLSVL.

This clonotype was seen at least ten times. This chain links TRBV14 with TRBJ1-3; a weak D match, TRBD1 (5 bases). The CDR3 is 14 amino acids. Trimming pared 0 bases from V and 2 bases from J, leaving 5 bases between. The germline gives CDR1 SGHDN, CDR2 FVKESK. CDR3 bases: TGTGCCAGCAGCCAAGACAGGGCTGGAAACACCATATATTTT. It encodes CASSQDRAGNTIYF.

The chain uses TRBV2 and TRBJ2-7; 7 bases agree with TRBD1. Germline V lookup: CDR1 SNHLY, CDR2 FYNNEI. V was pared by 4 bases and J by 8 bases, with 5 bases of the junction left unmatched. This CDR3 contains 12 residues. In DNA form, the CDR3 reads TGTGCCAGCAGTGGTGACAGGGTGAAGCAGTACTTC. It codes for CASSGDRVKQYF.